One and the same sample provided the 25 T cell receptor beta chains below, sequenced in a study of spatial heterogeneity in lung cancer (dated 2019 in TCRdb). The paper's findings and limits, for the study overall: The tumor nonsynonymous mutation count correlated with the number of expanded alpha and beta TCRs within the tumor.

What these receptors recognize is not known. Sample time point, as interpreted from the label and publication: sample taken at primary tumor resection. Libraries were prepared through 5' RACE. This sample was sequenced with a NextSeq 500. In TCRdb, the public reads were trimmed at Q25 with fastp and aligned with MiXCR, with productive beta chains retained. Every distinct CDR3 protein forms one entry, paired with its most common genes and DNA. The sample contains roughly 9,000 distinct CDR3 sequences, about 6% of them found a single time. Roughly a tenth of the sample comes from the top ten. This specimen was lung tumor tissue, taken at surgery. The receptor source for this set is a male donor with early-stage non-small cell lung cancer.

This clonotype was seen ten or more times. This rearrangement joins TRBV5-1 to TRBJ1-1, with TRBD1 matching over 7 bases. The germline V gene encodes CDR1 SGHRS and CDR2 YFSETQ. The junction had 8 bases not matched to a gene; V was cut back by 0 bases and J by 0 bases. CDR3 length: 17 amino acids. CDR3 DNA sequence: TGCGCCAGCAGCTTGGCCACGGCGGGACAGCTGAACACTGAAGCTTTCTTT. The encoded protein is CASSLATAGQLNTEAFF. The variable domain in full, with the rest retrieved from reference TRBV5-1 and TRBJ1-1, is KAGVTQTPRYLIKTRGQQVTLSCSPISGHRSVSWYQQTPGQGLQFLFEYFSETQRNKGNFPGRFSGRQFSNSRSEMNVSTLELGDSALYLCASSLATAGQLNTEAFFGQGTRLTVV.

Judged by abundance, this clonotype is medium-sized (0.01 to 0.1%). V and J are TRBV27 and TRBJ1-1; 7 positions agree with TRBD1. Germline trimming cut 2 bases from V and 4 bases from J; bases unmatched to any gene: 19. The CDR3 is 19 amino acids. Germline V CDR1 and CDR2: MNHEY, SMNVEV (reference sequence). CDR3 sequence (DNA): TGTGCCAGCAGTTTAAAGGGTCCGGGACAGCGGGCCTGGGGCACTGAAGCTTTCTTT. Translated, it gives CASSLKGPGQRAWGTEAFF.

This clonotype was found many times. V and J are TRBV6-1 and TRBJ1-5; the match to TRBD1 covers 7 bases. Looked up from germline, CDR1 is MNHNS and CDR2 is SASEGT. V lost 6 bases and J lost 5; bases outside the gene matches: 4. The CDR3 sequence is 13 residues long. The CDR3: CASSRDSDQPQHF. CDR3 in DNA: TGTGCCAGCAGCCGGGACAGCGATCAGCCCCAGCATTTT.

This chain links TRBV30 with TRBJ2-1; 7 nucleotides agree with TRBD2. This CDR3 has 12 amino acids. The V gene end was trimmed by 3 bases and the J gene end by 8 bases; junction bases not matched to a gene: 4. The germline gives CDR1 GTSNPN, CDR2 SVGIG (reference sequence). CDR3 coding DNA: TGTGCCTGGAGCGCCACTAGCGATGAGCAGTTCTTC. Translated, it gives CAWSATSDEQFF.

This clonotype has ten or more counts. V gene TRBV12-3 or TRBV12-4 combines with J gene TRBJ1-2, with a possible D match to TRBD1 (6 bases). V was clipped by 6 bases and J by 5 bases, with 13 bases between them. This CDR3 comprises 13 residues. CDR3 nucleotide sequence: TGTGCCAGCAGCCTCGGACAGCGGTATGGCTACACCTTC. Translated, it gives CASSLGQRYGYTF.

By sample share, this clonotype is medium-sized. This rearrangement joins TRBV12-3 or TRBV12-4 to TRBJ2-3; 11 nucleotides align to TRBD2. V lost 3 bases, J lost 0 bases, and 5 bases stayed unmatched. There are 17 residues in the CDR3. Here the CDR3 reads CASSLGTSGTSTDTQYF. The CDR3 bases are TGTGCCAGCAGTTTGGGGACTAGCGGCACTAGCACAGATACGCAGTATTTT.

This clonotype is termed medium-sized. V gene TRBV30 combines with J gene TRBJ1-1; D not resolved. CDR1 and CDR2 from the germline V gene are GTSNPN and SVGIG (reference sequence). Trimming took 0 bases from V and 6 from J, leaving 14 bases between them. The CDR3 is made up of 14 amino acids. The CDR3 sequence is CAWSVKQFRAEAFF. In nucleotides, the CDR3 is TGTGCCTGGAGTGTGAAACAATTTAGGGCTGAAGCTTTCTTT.

This rearrangement joins TRBV10-1 to TRBJ2-1; 9 bases agree with TRBD1. CDR3 length: 14 residues. J was trimmed by 7 bases and V by 5 bases; bases with no gene match: 6. Per germline, CDR1 WNHNN and CDR2 SYGVQD (reference sequence). CDR3 loop: CASSHGQGLNEQFF. In nucleotides, the CDR3 is TGCGCCAGCAGTCATGGACAGGGGTTGAATGAGCAGTTCTTC.

At least ten counts were recorded for this clonotype. V and J are TRBV28 and TRBJ1-1, with D uncertain. Looked up from germline, CDR1 is MDHEN and CDR2 is SYDVKM. V gave up 6 bases and J gave up 1 base, with 12 bases separating them. The CDR3 totals 14 residues. The CDR3 is CASRQPGSNTEAFF. The CDR3 DNA follows: TGTGCCAGCAGACAACCCGGGTCGAACACTGAAGCTTTCTTT. Filled out from reference TRBV28 and TRBJ1-1, the complete variable domain reads DVKVTQSSRYLVKRTGEKVFLECVQDMDHENMFWYRQDPGLGLRLIYFSYDVKMKEKGDIPEGYSVSREKKERFSLILESASTNQTSMYLCASRQPGSNTEAFFGQGTRLTVV.

Only a few counts were recorded for this clonotype. V gene TRBV9 combines with J gene TRBJ2-7, with D possibly being TRBD1 (6 bases). The CDR3 spans 14 residues. The V end was cut by 0 bases, the J end by 3 bases, with 10 bases between. CDR1 and CDR2 from the germline V gene are SGDLS and YYNGEE. DNA for the CDR3: TGTGCCAGCAGCGTAGCAGGGGAGATCTACGAGCAGTACTTC. It specifies CASSVAGEIYEQYF.

This clonotype was observed at least ten times. The rearrangement joins TRBV6-5 to TRBJ1-1; D possibly corresponds to TRBD1 (6 bases). The CDR3 runs to 14 residues. Trimming took 4 bases from V and 3 from J, leaving 12 bases between them. Looked up from germline, CDR1 is MNHEY and CDR2 is SVGAGI. CDR3 bases: TGTGCCAGCAGTTCCCCAGGGGATTACACTGAAGCTTTCTTT. This encodes CASSSPGDYTEAFF.

The sample holds many counts of this clonotype. This chain uses TRBV20-1 with TRBJ1-4; D not resolved. The CDR3 has 13 amino acids. The V gene lost 0 bases and the J gene lost 8 bases, with 10 bases spanning the gap. CDR1 and CDR2 from the germline V gene are DFQATT and SNEGSKA (reference sequence). The chain's CDR3 is CSARDPLGEKLFF. CDR3 DNA: TGCAGTGCTAGAGATCCCCTCGGGGAAAAACTGTTTTTT.

The genes are TRBV12-3 or TRBV12-4 and TRBJ2-7, with TRBD2 matching over 12 bases. V was clipped by 8 bases and J by 9 bases; unmatched bases: 8. This CDR3 is built from 13 residues. CDR3 DNA: TGTGCCAGCGGACTAGCGGGAACAAGTGGGCAGTACTTC. Residues: CASGLAGTSGQYF.

The table lists this clonotype with many counts. This chain connects TRBV28 to TRBJ2-7; perhaps TRBD2 as D (6 bases). The CDR3 is 13 amino acids. Germline-derived CDR1 and CDR2 are MDHEN and SYDVKM. The V gene lost 2 bases and the J gene lost 1 base, with 6 bases spanning the gap. The CDR3 DNA sequence: TGTGCCAGCAGTTTACGGGGGTCCTACGAGCAGTACGTC. Encoded protein: CASSLRGSYEQYV.

By share of the sample, this clonotype is medium-sized (0.01 to 0.1%). The chain combines TRBV11-1 with TRBJ1-4, with D unclear. With 2 bases removed from V and 8 bases from J, the gap between germline ends came to 12 bases. CDR1 is SGHAT and CDR2 is FQDESV in the germline V gene (reference sequence). The CDR3 is made up of 14 amino acids. The CDR3 protein is CASSLSRTSEKLFF. In DNA form, the CDR3 reads TGTGCCAGCAGCTTATCCAGGACGAGCGAAAAACTGTTTTTT.

This clonotype is classed as medium-sized. The genes are TRBV28 and TRBJ2-7; the match to TRBD2 covers 8 bases. The V gene end was trimmed by 5 bases and the J gene end by 5 bases; junction bases not matched to a gene: 11. The CDR3 totals 15 residues. Germline V lookup: CDR1 MDHEN, CDR2 SYDVKM. CDR3 residues: CASSPLTVGRDEQYF. The CDR3 DNA follows: TGTGCCAGCAGTCCCTTGACAGTCGGGAGGGACGAGCAGTACTTC.

This clonotype showed up many times. This rearrangement joins TRBV7-3 to TRBJ2-1; 8 nucleotides line up with TRBD1. The V gene's germline CDR1 is SGHTA and CDR2 FQGTGA. CDR3 length: 15 residues. Trimming at V came to 1 base and at J to 6 bases, leaving 5 bases not matched to a gene. In DNA, the CDR3 is TGTGCCAGCAGCTTAAAAGGTCAGGGGGCCAATGAGCAGTTCTTC. Its protein product is CASSLKGQGANEQFF.

This clonotype has a handful of counts. The chain has TRBV6-1 and TRBJ2-5, with TRBD2 matching over 8 bases. The V and J ends lost 5 bases and 2 bases, in that order; junction bases with no gene match: 1. CDR1 MNHNS and CDR2 SASEGT come from the germline V gene. This CDR3 spans 13 amino acids. The CDR3 loop reads CASSPGGQETQYF. The DNA for the CDR3 is TGTGCCAGCAGTCCGGGGGGGCAAGAGACCCAGTACTTC.

Relative to its sample, this clonotype is medium-sized. The rearrangement joins TRBV20-1 to TRBJ2-1, with 12 bases identical to TRBD2. CDR1 and CDR2 (germline): DFQATT, SNEGSKA (reference sequence). The CDR3 contains 12 residues. Unmatched junction bases numbered 9, after V lost 6 bases and J lost 15 bases. This CDR3 reads CSAEPGTSGLFF. The CDR3 region has the DNA TGCAGTGCAGAGCCCGGGACTAGCGGGTTGTTCTTC.

This clonotype was seen at least ten times. The rearrangement links TRBV2 to TRBJ2-5; D is ambiguous. In germline, CDR1 is SNHLY, CDR2 FYNNEI. V lost 7 bases and J lost 5, with 17 bases in between. The CDR3 is made up of 14 amino acids. In DNA, the CDR3 is TGTGCCAGCACCCCAGAGCTCGTCTCGGAGACCCAGTACTTC. This translates into CASTPELVSETQYF.

This clonotype was counted at least ten times. The genes are TRBV28 and TRBJ2-1; 9 positions agree with TRBD2. Looked up from germline, CDR1 is MDHEN and CDR2 is SYDVKM. The CDR3 totals 15 residues. The V segment lost 6 bases and the J segment 3 bases; nucleotides outside the gene matches: 6. The CDR3 sequence: CASSRSGRFYNEQFF. The CDR3 region has the DNA TGTGCCAGCAGCCGGAGCGGGAGGTTCTACAATGAGCAGTTCTTC.

This clonotype has at least ten counts. V is TRBV20-1 and J is TRBJ2-2, with 7 bases that match TRBD1. CDR3 length: 16 residues. J was trimmed by 5 bases and V by 0 bases; bases with no gene match: 9. The germline V gene has CDR1 DFQATT and CDR2 SNEGSKA (reference sequence). The DNA of the CDR3 is TGCAGTGCTAGAGATCATTCAAGGGGGCTAACCGGGGAGCTGTTTTTT. Translated, it gives CSARDHSRGLTGELFF.

This clonotype was counted many times. The genes are TRBV20-1 and TRBJ2-3; TRBD2 aligns across 7 bases. The CDR3 contains 18 residues. Germline assignment: CDR1 DFQATT and CDR2 SNEGSKA (reference sequence). J was trimmed by 0 bases and V by 0 bases; bases with no gene match: 12. CDR3 coding DNA: TGCAGTGCTAGAGATTTGAGGGAGGGGAGACTGAGCACAGATACGCAGTATTTT. It yields the protein CSARDLREGRLSTDTQYF.

There are a few counts of this clonotype. The chain links TRBV6-2 or TRBV6-3 to TRBJ2-4; tentative D call: TRBD1 (6 bases). Trimming pared 6 bases from V and 6 bases from J, leaving 15 bases between. The CDR3 is 14 residues long. The germline V gene has CDR1 MNHEY and CDR2 SVGEGT. In DNA, the CDR3 is TGTGCCAGCAGACCTCCCGGGGACATAAACATTCAGTACTTC. It specifies CASRPPGDINIQYF.

Ten or more counts support this clonotype. The genes are TRBV18 and TRBJ2-2; D not certain. Germline-derived CDR1 and CDR2 are KGHSH and LQKENI. The CDR3 is 17 residues long. Trimming shortened V by 3 bases and J by 6 bases, and 20 bases separated the two germline ends. The CDR3 loop is CASSPLTWNIGPGELFF. CDR3 nucleotide sequence: TGTGCCAGCTCACCTCTTACTTGGAACATAGGTCCCGGGGAGCTGTTTTTT.